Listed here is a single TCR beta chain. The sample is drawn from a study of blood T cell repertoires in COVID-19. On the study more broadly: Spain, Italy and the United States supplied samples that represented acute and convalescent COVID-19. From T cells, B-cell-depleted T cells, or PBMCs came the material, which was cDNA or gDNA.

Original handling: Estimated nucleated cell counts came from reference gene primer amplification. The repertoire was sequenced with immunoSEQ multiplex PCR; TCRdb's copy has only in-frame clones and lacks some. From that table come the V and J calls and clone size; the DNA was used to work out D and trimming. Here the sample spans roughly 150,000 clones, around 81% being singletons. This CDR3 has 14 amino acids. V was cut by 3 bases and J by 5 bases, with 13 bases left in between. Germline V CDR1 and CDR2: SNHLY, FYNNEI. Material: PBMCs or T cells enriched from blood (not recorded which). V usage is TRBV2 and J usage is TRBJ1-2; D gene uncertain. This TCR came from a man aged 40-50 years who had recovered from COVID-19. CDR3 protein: CASSDSQSRYGYTF. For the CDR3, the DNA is TGTGCCAGCAGTGATAGCCAGTCGCGTTATGGCTACACCTTC.